The entry that follows covers one T cell receptor (beta chain) sequence. The sample is drawn from a study of blood T cell repertoires in COVID-19. Across the whole study: Samples representing acute and convalescent COVID-19 were sourced from the United States, Italy and Spain. Sources were T cells, B-cell-depleted T cells, or PBMCs; the material itself was cDNA or gDNA.

The CDR3 sequence is 15 residues long. CDR1 is SGHRS and CDR2 is YFSETQ in the germline V gene. V lost 1 base and J lost 2; bases outside the gene matches: 3. How the authors handled the data: From reference gene primer amplification, estimates of nucleated cell counts were derived. Assay: immunoSEQ multiplex PCR; the TCRdb copy retains only in-frame clones and omits some. That table supplies the V and J calls and clone size; D and trimming were determined from the DNA. The table has about 130,000 clones, about four fifths seen once. The sample comprised peripheral blood. The source of this sequence is a human donor in a cohort sampled during active COVID-19. This sequence joins TRBV5-1 and TRBJ1-1; 9 bases align to TRBD1. CDR3 sequence: CASSLWGQGNTEAFF. CDR3 bases: TGCGCCAGCAGCTTGTGGGGACAGGGCAACACTGAAGCTTTCTTT.